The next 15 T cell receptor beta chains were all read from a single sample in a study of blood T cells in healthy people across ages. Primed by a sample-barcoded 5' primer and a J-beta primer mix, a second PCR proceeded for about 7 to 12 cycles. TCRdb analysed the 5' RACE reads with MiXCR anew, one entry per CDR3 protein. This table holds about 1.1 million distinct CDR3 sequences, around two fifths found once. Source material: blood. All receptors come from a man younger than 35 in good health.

CDR3 in DNA: TGTGCCAGCAGTTACCCGGGACCGCGGGGGACTGAAGCTTTCTTT. Translating gives CASSYPGPRGTEAFF. This rearrangement joins TRBV6-6 to TRBJ1-1; D possibly corresponds to TRBD1 (5 bases). The CDR3 runs 15 residues. The V end was cut by 2 bases, the J end by 5 bases, with 15 bases between. Germline V gene sequence: CDR1 MNHNY, CDR2 SVGAGI (reference sequence).

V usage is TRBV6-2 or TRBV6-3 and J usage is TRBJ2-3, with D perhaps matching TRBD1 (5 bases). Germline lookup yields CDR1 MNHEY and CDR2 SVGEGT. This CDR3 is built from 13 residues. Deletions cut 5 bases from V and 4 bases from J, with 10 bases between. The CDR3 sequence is CASSIQEPDTQYF. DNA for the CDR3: TGTGCCAGCAGTATACAGGAACCAGATACGCAGTATTTT.

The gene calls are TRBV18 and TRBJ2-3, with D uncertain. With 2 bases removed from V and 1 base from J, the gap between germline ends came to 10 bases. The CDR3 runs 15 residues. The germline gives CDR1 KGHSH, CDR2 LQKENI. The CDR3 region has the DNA TGTGCCAGCTCACCATCAGTCACCGGCACAGATACGCAGTATTTT. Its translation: CASSPSVTGTDTQYF.

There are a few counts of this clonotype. Here the CDR3 reads CSAPGSDRGNSPLHF. CDR3 bases: TGCAGTGCCCCCGGGTCTGACAGGGGGAATTCACCCCTCCACTTT. The rearrangement uses TRBV20-1 and TRBJ1-6, with TRBD1 identical over 9 bases. This CDR3 has 15 residues. V lost 6 bases and J lost 7; bases outside the gene matches: 10. Germline V gene sequence: CDR1 DFQATT, CDR2 SNEGSKA (reference sequence).

For the CDR3, the DNA is TGCAGTGCACGGGACTCCAGATTCGAGCAGTACTTC. Protein product: CSARDSRFEQYF. The chain couples TRBV20-1 to TRBJ2-4, with D possibly being TRBD2 (6 bases). Matching the DNA end better, TRBJ2-7 makes the J call doubtful. This CDR3 region has 12 residues. Germline CDR1 and CDR2: DFQATT and SNEGSKA (reference sequence).

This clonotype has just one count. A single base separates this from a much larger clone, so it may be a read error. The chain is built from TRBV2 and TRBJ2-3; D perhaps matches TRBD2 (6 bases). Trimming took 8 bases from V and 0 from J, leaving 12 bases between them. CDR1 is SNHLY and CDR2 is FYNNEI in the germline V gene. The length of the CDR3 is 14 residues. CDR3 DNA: TGTGCCAGCGGAGGGACGAGTAGCACAGATACGCAGTATTTT. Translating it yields CASGGTSSTDTQYF.

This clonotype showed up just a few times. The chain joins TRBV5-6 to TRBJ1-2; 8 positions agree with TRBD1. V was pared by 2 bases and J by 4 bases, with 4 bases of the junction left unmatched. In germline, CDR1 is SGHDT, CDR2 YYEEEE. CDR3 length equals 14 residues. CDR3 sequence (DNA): TGTGCCAGCAGCTTCAGGACAGGGACCTATGGCTACACCTTC. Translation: CASSFRTGTYGYTF.

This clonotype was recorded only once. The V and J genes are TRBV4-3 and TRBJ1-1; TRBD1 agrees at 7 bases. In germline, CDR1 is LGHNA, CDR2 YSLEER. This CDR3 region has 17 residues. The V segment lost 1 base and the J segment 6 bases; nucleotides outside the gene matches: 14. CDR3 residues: CASSQGEDGTVASEAFF. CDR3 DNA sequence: TGCGCCAGCAGCCAAGGGGAAGATGGGACAGTCGCCTCTGAAGCTTTCTTT.

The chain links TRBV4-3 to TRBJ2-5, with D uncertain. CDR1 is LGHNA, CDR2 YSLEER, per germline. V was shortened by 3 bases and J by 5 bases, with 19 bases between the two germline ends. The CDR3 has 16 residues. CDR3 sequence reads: CASSQRLVSSGETQYF. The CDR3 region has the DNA TGCGCCAGCAGCCAGAGACTTGTGTCTTCCGGCGAGACCCAGTACTTC.

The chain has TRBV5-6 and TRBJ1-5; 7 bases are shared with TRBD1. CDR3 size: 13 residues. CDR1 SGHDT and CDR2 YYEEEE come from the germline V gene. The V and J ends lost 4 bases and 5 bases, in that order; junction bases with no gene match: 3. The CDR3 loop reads CASSRDRYQPQHF. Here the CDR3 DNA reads TGTGCCAGCAGCCGGGACAGATATCAGCCCCAGCATTTT.

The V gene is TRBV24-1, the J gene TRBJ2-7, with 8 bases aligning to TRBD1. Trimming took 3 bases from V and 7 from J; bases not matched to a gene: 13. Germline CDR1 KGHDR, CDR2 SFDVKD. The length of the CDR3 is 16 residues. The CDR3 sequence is CATSDPRTGLINEQYF. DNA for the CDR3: TGTGCCACCAGTGATCCCCGGACAGGGCTAATTAATGAGCAGTACTTC.

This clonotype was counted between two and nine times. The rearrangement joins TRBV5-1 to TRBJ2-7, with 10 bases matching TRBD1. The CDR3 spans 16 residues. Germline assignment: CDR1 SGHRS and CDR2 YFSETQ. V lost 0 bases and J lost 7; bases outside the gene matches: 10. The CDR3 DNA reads TGCGCCAGCAGCTTGGCCGGGACAGGGGATTACAATGAGCAGTACTTC. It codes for CASSLAGTGDYNEQYF.

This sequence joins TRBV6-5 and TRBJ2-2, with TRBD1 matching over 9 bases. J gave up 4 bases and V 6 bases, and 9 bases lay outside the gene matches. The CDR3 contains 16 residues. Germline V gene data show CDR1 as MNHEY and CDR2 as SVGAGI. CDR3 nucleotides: TGTGCCAGCAGATCCAGCACAGGGGGCCCCACCGGGGAGCTGTTTTTT. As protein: CASRSSTGGPTGELFF.

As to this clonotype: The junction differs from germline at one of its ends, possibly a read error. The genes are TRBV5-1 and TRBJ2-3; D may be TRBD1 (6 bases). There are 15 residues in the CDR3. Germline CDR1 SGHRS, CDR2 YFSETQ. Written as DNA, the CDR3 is TGTGCCAGCAGTTTGGACGGACAGTCCACAGATACGCAGTATTTT. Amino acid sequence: CASSLDGQSTDTQYF. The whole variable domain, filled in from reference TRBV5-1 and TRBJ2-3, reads KAGVTQTPRYLIKTRGQQVTLSCSPISGHRSVSWYQQTPGQGLQFLFEYFSETQRNKGNFPGRFSGRQFSNSRSEMNVSTLELGDSALYLCASSLDGQSTDTQYFGPGTRLTVL.

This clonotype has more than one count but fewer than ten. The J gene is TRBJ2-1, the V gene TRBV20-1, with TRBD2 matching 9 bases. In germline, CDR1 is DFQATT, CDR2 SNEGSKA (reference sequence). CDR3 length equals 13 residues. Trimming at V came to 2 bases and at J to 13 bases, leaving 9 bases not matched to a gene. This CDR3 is CSARPGLALYQFF. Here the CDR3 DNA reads TGCAGTGCTAGACCCGGACTAGCGCTTTATCAGTTCTTC.